This T cell receptor beta chain came from a study of blood T cell repertoires in COVID-19 (TCRdb year 2020). Some background on the complete study: Samples from collaborators originated in the United States, Italy and Spain and spanned both the acute and convalescent phases of COVID-19. The repertoires were released in a freely available public database intended as a resource for research on the immune response to SARS-CoV-2. HLA class I and class II types, where available, came from metadata supplied by the sample provider rather than from assay-based typing. The sample metadata nearly always contained a de-identified subject ID, COVID-19 status, age in years and sex. The samples were drawn from the first 160 participants of the ongoing ImmuneRACE study and from 1,254 subjects provided by 6 global collaborators. The prospective study material was composed of cDNA or gDNA derived from T cells, B-cell-depleted T cells, or PBMCs. Deeply sampled blood TCRbeta repertoires from subjects exposed to, actively infected with, or recovered from COVID-19 were included in the dataset.

CDR1 and CDR2 are drawn from the germline V gene (reference sequence): SEHNR, FQNEAQ. Trimming leaves V shorter by 3 bases and J shorter by 1 base, with the junction holding 2 bases beyond the gene matches. The CDR3 spans 15 residues, from the cysteine through the phenylalanine. The retained sequence is limited to the CDR3, 45 bases, with the frame set at the first base. The immunoSEQ Assay, a bias-controlled multiplex PCR, was used to amplify TCRbeta CDR3 regions from genomic DNA. As for the original processing: The number of nucleated cells in each sample was estimated from the amplification of reference gene primers within the assay. Sequence reads were collapsed and filtered to measure the absolute abundance of every unique TCRbeta CDR3 rearrangement. For each sample, productive Simpson clonality was calculated as the square root of Simpson's diversity index across productive rearrangements. The immuneACCESS repertoire file appears here via TCRdb, limited to in-frame rearrangements. These files lack a portion of the clones; in checked studies, under half of the deficit traces to unresolved V genes, and the cause of the others is not known. From that table come the V and J calls and clone size; the DNA was used to work out D and trimming. The table for this sample lists some 400,000 clones; 81% of them were counted only once. The ten largest clonotypes hold around 1% of the sample.

With regard to this clone: Its antigen target is currently unknown. One base away there is no much larger clone; base qualities are not given.

Whole blood was collected in K2EDTA tubes by collaborating institutions according to the institutions' own protocols. For TCRbeta analysis, collaborators shipped samples in one of three forms: frozen whole blood, isolated PBMCs, or DNA extracted from either of those sample types. On the study overall, not on this receptor specifically: Clinical and demographic metadata were provided uncurated, with the amount varying by source and participant.

The chain couples TRBV7-9 to TRBJ1-1; TRBD1 lines up with 10 middle nucleotides. The receptor comes from a human donor with acute or convalescent COVID-19. The donor label of this sample is uncertain. Sequencing input: peripheral blood. The sequenced DNA is TGTGCCAGCAGCTTTGACAGGGGGCAGAACACTGAAGCTTTCTTT. Its translation reads: CASSFDRGQNTEAFF. Joined to the reference TRBV7-9 and TRBJ1-1 proteins, this CDR3 gives the full variable domain: DTGVSQNPRHKITKRGQNVTFRCDPISEHNRLYWYRQTLGQGPEFLTYFQNEAQLEKSRLLSDRFSAERPKGSFSTLEIQRTEQGDSAMYLCASSFDRGQNTEAFFGQGTRLTVV.